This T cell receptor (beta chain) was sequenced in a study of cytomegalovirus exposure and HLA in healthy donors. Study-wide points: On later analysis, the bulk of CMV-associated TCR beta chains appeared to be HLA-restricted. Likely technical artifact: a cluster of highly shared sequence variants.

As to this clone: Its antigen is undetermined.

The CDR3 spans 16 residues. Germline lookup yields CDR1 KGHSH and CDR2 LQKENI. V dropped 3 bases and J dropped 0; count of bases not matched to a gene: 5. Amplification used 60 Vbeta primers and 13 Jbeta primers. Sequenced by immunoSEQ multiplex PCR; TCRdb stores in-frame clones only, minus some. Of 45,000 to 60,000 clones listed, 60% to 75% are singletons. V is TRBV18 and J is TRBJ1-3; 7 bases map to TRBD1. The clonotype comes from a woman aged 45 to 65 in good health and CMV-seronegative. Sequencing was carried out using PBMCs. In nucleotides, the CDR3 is TGTGCCAGCTCACCCTGGGACAGCAGCTCTGGAAACACCATATATTTT. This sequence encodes CASSPWDSSSGNTIYF. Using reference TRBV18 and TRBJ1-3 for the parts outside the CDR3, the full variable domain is NAGVMQNPRHLVRRRGQEARLRCSPMKGHSHVYWYRQLPEEGLKFMVYLQKENIIDESGMPKERFSAEFPKEGPSILRIQQVVRGDSAAYFCASSPWDSSSGNTIYFGEGSWLTVV.